Described below is a single T cell receptor (beta chain) sequence and its context. The data are from a study of blood T cell repertoires in COVID-19. This CDR3 comprises 15 residues. Per the germline V gene, CDR1 is MGHDK and CDR2 is SYGVNS. Trimming shortened V by 2 bases and J by 5 bases, and 12 bases separated the two germline ends. Assay: immunoSEQ multiplex PCR; the TCRdb copy retains only in-frame clones and omits some. In the table there are roughly 90,000 clones, around 87% of which are singletons. Sequenced input: peripheral blood. The clonotype comes from a human donor in a cohort sampled during active COVID-19. This chain connects TRBV25-1 to TRBJ1-4, with D possibly TRBD1 on 5 matching bases. Here the CDR3 reads CASSEPLRGNEKLFF. Here the CDR3 DNA reads TGTGCCAGCAGTGAACCGCTTCGGGGGAATGAAAAACTGTTTTTT.